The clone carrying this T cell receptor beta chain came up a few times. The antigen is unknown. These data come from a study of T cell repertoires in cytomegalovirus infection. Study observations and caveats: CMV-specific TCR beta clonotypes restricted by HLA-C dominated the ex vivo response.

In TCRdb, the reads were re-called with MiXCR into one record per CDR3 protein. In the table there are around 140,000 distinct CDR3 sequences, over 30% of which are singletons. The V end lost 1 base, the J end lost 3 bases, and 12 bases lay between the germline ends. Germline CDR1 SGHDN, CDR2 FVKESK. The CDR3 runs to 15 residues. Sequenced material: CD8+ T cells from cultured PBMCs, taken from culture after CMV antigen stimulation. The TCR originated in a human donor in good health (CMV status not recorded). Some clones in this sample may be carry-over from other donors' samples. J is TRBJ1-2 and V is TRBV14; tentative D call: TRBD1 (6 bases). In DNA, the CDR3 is TGTGCCAGCAGCCAAGTAGGGGGATCGGACTATGGCTACACCTTC. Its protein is CASSQVGGSDYGYTF. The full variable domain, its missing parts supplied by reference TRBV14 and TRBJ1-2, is EAGVTQFPSHSVIEKGQTVTLRCDPISGHDNLYWYRRVMGKEIKFLLHFVKESKQDESGMPNNRFLAERTGGTYSTLKVQPAELEDSGVYFCASSQVGGSDYGYTFGSGTRLTVV.